This T cell receptor beta chain was sequenced in a study of blood T cell repertoires in COVID-19. Study as a whole: Sites across the United States, Italy and Spain contributed samples from acute and convalescent COVID-19. PBMCs, B-cell-depleted T cells, or T cells were the source of the cDNA or gDNA that made up the material.

The junction had 2 bases not matched to a gene; V was cut back by 2 bases and J by 4 bases. Per germline, CDR1 WNHNN and CDR2 SYGVQD (reference sequence). The CDR3 totals 14 residues. Authors' methods: Scientists estimated how many nucleated cells there were by amplifying reference gene primers. Clones were sequenced by immunoSEQ multiplex PCR, and TCRdb holds only the in-frame ones, with some missing. For V, J and clone size, that table is used; D and trimming come from the DNA. The sample lists some 60,000 clones; about 86% were seen once. This clonotype was sampled from a man in his sixties with acute or convalescent COVID-19. The chain links TRBV10-1 to TRBJ1-1, with 9 bases that match TRBD1. The sequencing sample was made of peripheral blood. For the CDR3, the DNA is TGCGCCAGCAGTGAGGGGACAGGGACCACTGAAGCTTTCTTT. It translates to CASSEGTGTTEAFF.